Each of the 12 T cell receptor beta chains below was sequenced from the same sample in a study of T cell repertoires in cytomegalovirus infection. TCRdb fed the reads into MiXCR, producing one record per CDR3 protein. Altogether about 250,000 distinct CDR3 sequences are present, roughly 12% being singletons, with the ten largest covering 1.5% to 2%. The sequenced material came from PBMCs. Receptors originate from a human donor in good health (CMV status not recorded). Some clones in this sample may be carry-over from other donors' samples.

This clonotype was picked up many times. The chain joins TRBV7-2 to TRBJ2-1; possibly TRBD2 for D (5 bases). V gave up 4 bases and J gave up 9 bases, with 16 bases separating them. There are 14 residues in the CDR3. Per the germline V gene, CDR1 is SGHTA and CDR2 is FQGNSA. Here the CDR3 DNA reads TGTGCCAGCAGCTCTAAAACGGGGTGGAGTGAGCAGTTCTTC. It codes for CASSSKTGWSEQFF. Full variable domain (outside the CDR3, taken from reference TRBV7-2 and TRBJ2-1): GAGVSQSPSNKVTEKGKDVELRCDPISGHTALYWYRQSLGQGLEFLIYFQGNSAPDKSGLPSDRFSAERTGGSVSTLTIQRTQQEDSAVYLCASSSKTGWSEQFFGPGTRLTVL.

Ten or more counts support this clonotype. The gene calls are TRBV28 and TRBJ2-4; 11 bases line up with TRBD2. The CDR3 length is 17 residues. CDR1 and CDR2 from the germline V gene are MDHEN and SYDVKM. J lost 6 bases, V lost 6 bases, and 13 bases had no gene match. The CDR3 nucleotides read TGTGCCAGCAGGGTTCTAGCGGGAGGCTCGGGGGGAAACATTCAGTACTTC. This encodes CASRVLAGGSGGNIQYF.

There are many counts of this clonotype. This chain connects TRBV7-2 to TRBJ1-1, with unresolved D. The CDR3 totals 15 residues. Trimming removed 2 bases from V and 0 bases from J, with 10 bases in between. The germline V gene encodes CDR1 SGHTA and CDR2 FQGNSA. The CDR3, as DNA: TGTGCCAGCAGCTTACTAAAAAGCATGAACACTGAAGCTTTCTTT. Translation: CASSLLKSMNTEAFF.

This clonotype was seen ten or more times. The CDR3 region has the DNA TGTGCCAGCAGCCCAATCCACCAAGAGACCCAGTACTTC. Translation gives CASSPIHQETQYF. The chain joins TRBV28 to TRBJ2-5; D gene uncertain. In germline, CDR1 is MDHEN, CDR2 SYDVKM. The CDR3 has 13 amino acids. Between the trimmed V and J ends, which lost 6 bases and 0 bases, there was a span of 8 bases.

This clonotype showed up many times. This chain links TRBV7-2 with TRBJ2-6; D possibly corresponds to TRBD2 (5 bases). The CDR3 runs 19 residues. Trimming cost V 5 bases and J 0 bases, with 20 bases left between them. From germline, CDR1 is SGHTA and CDR2 FQGNSA. The CDR3 DNA sequence: TGTGCCAGCAGCCCCCGGACTGGTCTTACGGCCTCTGGGGCCAACGTCCTGACTTTC. This translates into CASSPRTGLTASGANVLTF.

This chain connects TRBV14 to TRBJ1-4; D unresolved. CDR3 size: 16 residues. Germline V gene data show CDR1 as SGHDN and CDR2 as FVKESK. V dropped 5 bases and J dropped 2 bases, with 15 bases sitting between them. The CDR3 loop reads CASSSYSSDTNEKLFF. CDR3 in DNA: TGTGCCAGCAGCTCCTACTCCTCGGATACTAATGAAAAACTGTTTTTT.

This clonotype was found many times. The chain joins TRBV19 to TRBJ1-5, with 8 nucleotides matching TRBD1. The germline V gene has CDR1 LNHDA and CDR2 SQIVND (reference sequence). The junction had 17 bases not matched to a gene; V was cut back by 6 bases and J by 1 base. This CDR3 is 19 amino acids long. In DNA, the CDR3 is TGTGCCAGTAGCCTCAATCGACAGGGGCGAATGGCGAGCAATCAGCCCCAGCATTTT. This encodes CASSLNRQGRMASNQPQHF.

This clonotype was picked up many times. This sequence joins TRBV14 and TRBJ1-2; D is ambiguous. Germline assignment: CDR1 SGHDN and CDR2 FVKESK. CDR3 length: 15 amino acids. V lost 0 bases and J lost 8, with 16 bases in between. CDR3 DNA: TGTGCCAGCAGCCAAGATCGAGCGGAGTCGTGGGGCTACACCTTC. Its protein product is CASSQDRAESWGYTF.

This clonotype has at least ten counts. This chain uses TRBV7-9 with TRBJ2-4; D is perhaps TRBD1 (5 bases). Trimming stripped 2 bases from V and 8 bases from J, with 19 bases between. Germline values: CDR1 SEHNR, CDR2 FQNEAQ (reference sequence). The CDR3 is 16 residues long. The DNA for the CDR3 is TGTGCCAGCAGCTTATCAACGCTAGGGGTCGAGGACATTCAGTACTTC. Translating it yields CASSLSTLGVEDIQYF.

This clonotype has ten or more counts. The V gene is TRBV7-2, the J gene TRBJ2-2; 14 bases line up with TRBD2. CDR1 and CDR2 from the germline V gene are SGHTA and FQGNSA. CDR3 length: 17 residues. Trimming took 4 bases from V and 0 from J; bases not matched to a gene: 1. The CDR3 loop reads CASSSGLAGANTGELFF. The DNA of the CDR3 is TGTGCCAGCAGCTCGGGACTAGCGGGAGCGAACACCGGGGAGCTGTTTTTT. Together with reference TRBV7-2 and TRBJ2-2, the CDR3 gives the full variable domain: GAGVSQSPSNKVTEKGKDVELRCDPISGHTALYWYRQSLGQGLEFLIYFQGNSAPDKSGLPSDRFSAERTGGSVSTLTIQRTQQEDSAVYLCASSSGLAGANTGELFFGEGSRLTVL.

The sample holds a few counts of this clonotype. The chain recombines TRBV29-1 with TRBJ2-7, with D maybe TRBD1 (6 bases). Looked up from germline, CDR1 is SQVTM and CDR2 is ANQGSEA. The CDR3 runs 14 residues. V lost 6 bases to trimming and J lost 0 bases, with 15 bases between them. In DNA, the CDR3 is TGCAGCGTCGCCACAGGGAGAGGCTCCTACGAGCAGTACTTC. Protein: CSVATGRGSYEQYF.

In the case of this clonotype: A much bigger clone sits one base away, suggesting this may be a read error. This rearrangement joins TRBV6-2 or TRBV6-3 to TRBJ2-5; D uncertain. V gave up 7 bases and J gave up 3 bases, with 6 bases separating them. Germline lookup yields CDR1 MNHEY and CDR2 SVGEGT. The CDR3 totals 11 residues. DNA of the CDR3: TGTGCCAGCAAGGAAAAAGAGACCCAGTACTTC. Its translation: CASKEKETQYF.